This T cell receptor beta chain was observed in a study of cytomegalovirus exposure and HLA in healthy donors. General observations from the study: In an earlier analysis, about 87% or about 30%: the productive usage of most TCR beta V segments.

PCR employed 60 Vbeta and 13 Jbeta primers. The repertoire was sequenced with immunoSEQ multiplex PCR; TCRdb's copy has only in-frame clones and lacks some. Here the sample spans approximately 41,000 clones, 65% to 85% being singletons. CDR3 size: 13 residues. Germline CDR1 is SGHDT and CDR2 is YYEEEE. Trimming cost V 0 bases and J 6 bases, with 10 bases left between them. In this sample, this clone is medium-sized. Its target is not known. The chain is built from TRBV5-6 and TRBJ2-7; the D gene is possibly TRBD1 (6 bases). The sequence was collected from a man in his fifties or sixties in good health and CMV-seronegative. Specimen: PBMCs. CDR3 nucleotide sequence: TGTGCCAGCAGCTTGGCAGGGGCGTCCGAGCAGTACTTC. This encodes CASSLAGASEQYF.